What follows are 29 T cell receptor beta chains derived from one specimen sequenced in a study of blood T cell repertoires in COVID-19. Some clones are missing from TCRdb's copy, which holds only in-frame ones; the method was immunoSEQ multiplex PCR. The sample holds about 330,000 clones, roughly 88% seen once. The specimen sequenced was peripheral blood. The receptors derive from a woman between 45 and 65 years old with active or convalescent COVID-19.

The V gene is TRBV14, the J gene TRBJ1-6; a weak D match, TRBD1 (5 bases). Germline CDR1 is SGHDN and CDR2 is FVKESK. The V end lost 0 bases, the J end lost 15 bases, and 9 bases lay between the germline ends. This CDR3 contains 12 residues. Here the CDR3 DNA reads TGTGCCAGCAGCCAAGATGACAGACTCCTCCACTTT. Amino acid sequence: CASSQDDRLLHF.

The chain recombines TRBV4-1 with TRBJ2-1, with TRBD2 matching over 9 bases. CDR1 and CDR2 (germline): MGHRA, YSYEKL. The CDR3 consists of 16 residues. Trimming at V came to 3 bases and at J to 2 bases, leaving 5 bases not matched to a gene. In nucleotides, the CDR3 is TGCGCCAGCAGCCACTCGGCTAGCGGGGCCTACAATGAGCAGTTCTTC. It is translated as CASSHSASGAYNEQFF.

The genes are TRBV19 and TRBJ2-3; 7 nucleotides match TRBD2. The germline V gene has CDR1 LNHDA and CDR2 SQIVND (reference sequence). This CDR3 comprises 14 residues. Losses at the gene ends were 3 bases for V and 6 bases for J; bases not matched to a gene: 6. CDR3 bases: TGTGCCAGTAGTATCACGGGGGGTTTGGATACGCAGTATTTT. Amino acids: CASSITGGLDTQYF.

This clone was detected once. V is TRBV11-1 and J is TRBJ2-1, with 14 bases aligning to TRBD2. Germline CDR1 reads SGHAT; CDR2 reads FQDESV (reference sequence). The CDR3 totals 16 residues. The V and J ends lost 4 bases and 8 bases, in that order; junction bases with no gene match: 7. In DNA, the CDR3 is TGTGCCAGCAGCTCACGCTCGGGACTAGCGGGGGATGAGCAGTTCTTC. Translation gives CASSSRSGLAGDEQFF.

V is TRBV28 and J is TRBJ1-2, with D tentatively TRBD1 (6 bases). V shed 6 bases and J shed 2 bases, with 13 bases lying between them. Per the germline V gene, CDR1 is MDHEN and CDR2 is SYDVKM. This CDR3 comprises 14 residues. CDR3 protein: CASSYTQGNYGYTF. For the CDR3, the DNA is TGTGCCAGCAGCTATACTCAGGGGAACTATGGCTACACCTTC.

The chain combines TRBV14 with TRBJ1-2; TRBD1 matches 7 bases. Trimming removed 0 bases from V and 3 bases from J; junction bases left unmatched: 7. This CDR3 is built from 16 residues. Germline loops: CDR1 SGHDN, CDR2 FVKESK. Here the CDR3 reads CASSQEGTEYHYGYTF. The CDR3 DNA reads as TGTGCCAGCAGCCAAGAGGGGACAGAGTATCACTATGGCTACACCTTC.

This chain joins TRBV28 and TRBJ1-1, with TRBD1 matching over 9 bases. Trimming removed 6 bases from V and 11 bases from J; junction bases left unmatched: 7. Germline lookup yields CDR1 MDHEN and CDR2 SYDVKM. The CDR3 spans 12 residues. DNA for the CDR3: TGTGCCAGCAGAACCCTACAGGGGGCCGCTTTCTTT. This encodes CASRTLQGAAFF.

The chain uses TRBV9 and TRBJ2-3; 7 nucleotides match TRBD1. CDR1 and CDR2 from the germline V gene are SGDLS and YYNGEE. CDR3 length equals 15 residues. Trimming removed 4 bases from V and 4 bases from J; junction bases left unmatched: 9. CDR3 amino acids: CASSSRGLGADTQYF. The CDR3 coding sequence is TGTGCCAGCAGCTCCAGGGGGTTGGGGGCAGATACGCAGTATTTT.

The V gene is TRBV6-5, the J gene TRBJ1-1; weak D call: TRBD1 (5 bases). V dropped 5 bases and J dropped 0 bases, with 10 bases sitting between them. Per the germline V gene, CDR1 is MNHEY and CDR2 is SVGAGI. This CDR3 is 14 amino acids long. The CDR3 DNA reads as TGTGCCAGCAGTCGTCTACAGGTGAACACTGAAGCTTTCTTT. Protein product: CASSRLQVNTEAFF.

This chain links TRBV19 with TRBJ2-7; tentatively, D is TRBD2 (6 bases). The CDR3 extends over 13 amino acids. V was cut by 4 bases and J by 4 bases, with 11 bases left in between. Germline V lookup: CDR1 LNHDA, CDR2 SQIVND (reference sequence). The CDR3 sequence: CASSRGTVYEQYF. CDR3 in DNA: TGTGCCAGTAGTAGGGGGACTGTATACGAGCAGTACTTC.

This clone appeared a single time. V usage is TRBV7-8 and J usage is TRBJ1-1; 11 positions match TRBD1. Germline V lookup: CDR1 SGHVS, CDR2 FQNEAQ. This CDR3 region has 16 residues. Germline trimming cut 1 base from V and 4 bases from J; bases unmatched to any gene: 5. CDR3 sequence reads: CASSLGGTGGGTEAFF. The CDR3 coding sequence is TGTGCCAGCAGCTTAGGGGGGACAGGGGGAGGCACTGAAGCTTTCTTT.

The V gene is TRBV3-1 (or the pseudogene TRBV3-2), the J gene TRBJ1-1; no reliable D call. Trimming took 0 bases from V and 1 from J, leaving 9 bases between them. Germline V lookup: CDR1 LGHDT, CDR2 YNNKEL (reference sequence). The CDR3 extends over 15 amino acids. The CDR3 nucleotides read TGTGCCAGCAGCCAAGATGGACTGAGGAACACTGAAGCTTTCTTT. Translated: CASSQDGLRNTEAFF.

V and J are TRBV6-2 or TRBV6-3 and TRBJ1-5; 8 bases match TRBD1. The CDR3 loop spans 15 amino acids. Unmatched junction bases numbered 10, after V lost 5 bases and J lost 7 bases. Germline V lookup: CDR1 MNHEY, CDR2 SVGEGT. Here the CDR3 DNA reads TGTGCCAGCAGTAGACAGGACAGGGTAAACCAGCCCCAGCATTTT. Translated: CASSRQDRVNQPQHF.

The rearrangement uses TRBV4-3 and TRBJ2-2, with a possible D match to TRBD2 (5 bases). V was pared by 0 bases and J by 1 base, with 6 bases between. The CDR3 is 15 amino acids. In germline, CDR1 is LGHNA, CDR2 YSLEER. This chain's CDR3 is CASSQERVNTGELFF. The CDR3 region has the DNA TGCGCCAGCAGCCAAGAGAGGGTGAACACCGGGGAGCTGTTTTTT.

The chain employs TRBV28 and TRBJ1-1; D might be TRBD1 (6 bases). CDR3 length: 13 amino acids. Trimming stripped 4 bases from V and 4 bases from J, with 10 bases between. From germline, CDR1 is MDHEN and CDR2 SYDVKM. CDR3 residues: CASSWYRATEAFF. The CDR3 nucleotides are TGTGCCAGCAGTTGGTACAGGGCCACTGAAGCTTTCTTT.

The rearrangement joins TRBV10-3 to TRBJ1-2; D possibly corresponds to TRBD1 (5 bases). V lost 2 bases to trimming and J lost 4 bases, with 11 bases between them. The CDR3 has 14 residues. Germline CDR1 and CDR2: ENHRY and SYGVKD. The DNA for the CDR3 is TGTGCCATCAGTGAGATCCAGGGCCGCTATGGCTACACCTTC. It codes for CAISEIQGRYGYTF.

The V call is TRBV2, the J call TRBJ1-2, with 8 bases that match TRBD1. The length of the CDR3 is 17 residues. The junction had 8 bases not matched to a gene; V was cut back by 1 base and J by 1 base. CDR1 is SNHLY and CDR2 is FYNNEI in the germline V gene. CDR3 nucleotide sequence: TGTGCCAGCAGTGAAGATCAGGGACAGGTAGATAACTATGGCTACACCTTC. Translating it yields CASSEDQGQVDNYGYTF.

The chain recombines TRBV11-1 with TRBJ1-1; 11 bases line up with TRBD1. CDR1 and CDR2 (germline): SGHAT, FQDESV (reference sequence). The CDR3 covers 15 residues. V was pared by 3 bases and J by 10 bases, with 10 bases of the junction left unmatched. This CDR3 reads CASSLRRTGGSGAFF. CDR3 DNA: TGTGCCAGCAGCTTGAGACGGACAGGGGGCTCGGGAGCTTTCTTT.

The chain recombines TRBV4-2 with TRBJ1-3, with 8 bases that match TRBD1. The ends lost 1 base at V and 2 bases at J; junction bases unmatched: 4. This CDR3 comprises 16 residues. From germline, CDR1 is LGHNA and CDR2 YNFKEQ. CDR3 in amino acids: CASSQAKQGAGNTIYF. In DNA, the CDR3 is TGTGCCAGCAGCCAAGCCAAACAGGGGGCTGGAAACACCATATATTTT.

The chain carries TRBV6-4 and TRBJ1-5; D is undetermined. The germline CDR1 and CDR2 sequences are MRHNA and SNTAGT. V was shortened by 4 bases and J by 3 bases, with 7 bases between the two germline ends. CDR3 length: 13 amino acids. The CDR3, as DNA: TGTGCCAGCAGTGTACAGTACAATCAGCCCCAGCATTTT. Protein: CASSVQYNQPQHF.

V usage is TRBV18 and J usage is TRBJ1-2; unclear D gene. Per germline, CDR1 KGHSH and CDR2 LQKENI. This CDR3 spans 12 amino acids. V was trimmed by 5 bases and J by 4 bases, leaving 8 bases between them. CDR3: CASSTELYGYTF. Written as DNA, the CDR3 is TGTGCCAGCTCAACAGAGCTCTATGGCTACACCTTC.

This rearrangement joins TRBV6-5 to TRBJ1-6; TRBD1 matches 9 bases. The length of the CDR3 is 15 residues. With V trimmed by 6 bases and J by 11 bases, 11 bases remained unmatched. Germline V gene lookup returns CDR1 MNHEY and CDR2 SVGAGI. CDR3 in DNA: TGTGCCAGCAGGACGTCCGGGACAGGGTTTCCACCCCTCCACTTT. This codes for CASRTSGTGFPPLHF.

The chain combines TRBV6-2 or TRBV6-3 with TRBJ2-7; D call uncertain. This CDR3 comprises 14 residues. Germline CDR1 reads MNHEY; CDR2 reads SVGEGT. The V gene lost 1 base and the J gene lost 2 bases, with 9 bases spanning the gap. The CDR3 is CASSYLSPTYEQYF. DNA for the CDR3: TGTGCCAGCAGTTACTTGAGCCCGACCTACGAGCAGTACTTC.

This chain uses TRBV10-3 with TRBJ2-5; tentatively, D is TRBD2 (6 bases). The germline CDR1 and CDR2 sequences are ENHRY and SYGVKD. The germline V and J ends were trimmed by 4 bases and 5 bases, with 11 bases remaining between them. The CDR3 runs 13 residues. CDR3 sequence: CAISAREKETQYF. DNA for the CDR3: TGTGCCATCAGTGCTCGGGAGAAGGAGACCCAGTACTTC.

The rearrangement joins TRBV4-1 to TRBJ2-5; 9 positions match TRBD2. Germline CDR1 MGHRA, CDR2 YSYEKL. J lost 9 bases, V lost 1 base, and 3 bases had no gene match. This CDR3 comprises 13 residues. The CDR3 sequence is CASSQAASGAQYF. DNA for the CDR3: TGCGCCAGCAGCCAAGCCGCTAGCGGGGCCCAGTACTTC.

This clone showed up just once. The CDR3 is CASNTLVGLNTEAFF. The CDR3 region has the DNA TGTGCCAGTAACACACTGGTGGGCTTGAACACTGAAGCTTTCTTT. The V call is TRBV19, the J call TRBJ1-1; D is unresolved. Per the germline V gene, CDR1 is LNHDA and CDR2 is SQIVND (reference sequence). Trimming removed 7 bases at V and 0 bases at J, with 15 bases between. The CDR3 covers 15 residues.

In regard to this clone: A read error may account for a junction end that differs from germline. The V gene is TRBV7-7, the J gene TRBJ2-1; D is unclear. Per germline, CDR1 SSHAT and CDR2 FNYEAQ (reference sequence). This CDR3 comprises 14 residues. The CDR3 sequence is CASSPRELSDEQFF. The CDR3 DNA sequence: TGTGCTAGCAGCCCCCGAGAGTTGTCCGATGAGCAGTTCTTC.

CDR3 sequence reads: CASSTGQQNTEAFF. CDR3 nucleotide sequence: TGCGCCAGCAGCACCGGACAGCAGAACACTGAAGCTTTCTTT. The V call is TRBV5-1, the J call TRBJ1-1, with a weak D call TRBD1 (6 bases). Germline values: CDR1 SGHRS, CDR2 YFSETQ. The CDR3 runs to 14 residues. Trimming removed 4 bases at V and 1 base at J, with 11 bases between.

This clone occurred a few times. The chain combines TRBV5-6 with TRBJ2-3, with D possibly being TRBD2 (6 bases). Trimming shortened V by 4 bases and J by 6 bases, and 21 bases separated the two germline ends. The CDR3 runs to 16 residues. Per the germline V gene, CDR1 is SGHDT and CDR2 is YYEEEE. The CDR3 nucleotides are TGTGCCAGCAGCCGCGAAGCGGGCCCCACCCCGGATACGCAGTATTTT. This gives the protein CASSREAGPTPDTQYF.